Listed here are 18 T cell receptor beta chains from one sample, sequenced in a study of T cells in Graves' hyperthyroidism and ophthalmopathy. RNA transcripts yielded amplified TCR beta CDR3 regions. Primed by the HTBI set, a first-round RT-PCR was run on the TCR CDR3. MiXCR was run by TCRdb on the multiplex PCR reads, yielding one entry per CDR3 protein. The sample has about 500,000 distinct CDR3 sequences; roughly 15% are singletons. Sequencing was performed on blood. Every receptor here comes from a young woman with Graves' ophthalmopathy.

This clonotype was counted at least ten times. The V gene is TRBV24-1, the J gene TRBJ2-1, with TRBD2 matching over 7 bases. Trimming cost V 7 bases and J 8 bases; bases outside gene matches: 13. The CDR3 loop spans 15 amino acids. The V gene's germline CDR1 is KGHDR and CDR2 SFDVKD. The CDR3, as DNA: TGTGCCACCAGCGAGGGGCTAGCGGCCAGGTATGAGCAGTTCTTC. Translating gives CATSEGLAARYEQFF.

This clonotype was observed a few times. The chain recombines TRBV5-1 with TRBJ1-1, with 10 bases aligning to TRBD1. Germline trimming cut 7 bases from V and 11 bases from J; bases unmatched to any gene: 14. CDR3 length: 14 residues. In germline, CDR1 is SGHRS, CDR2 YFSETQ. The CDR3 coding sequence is TGCGCCAGCCGTCCGGGGACAGGGGATCCGCGGGCTTTCTTT. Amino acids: CASRPGTGDPRAFF.

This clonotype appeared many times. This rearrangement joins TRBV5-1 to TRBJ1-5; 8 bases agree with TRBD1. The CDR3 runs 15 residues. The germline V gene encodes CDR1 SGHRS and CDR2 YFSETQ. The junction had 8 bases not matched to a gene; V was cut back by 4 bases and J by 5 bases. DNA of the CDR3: TGCGCCAGCAGCCTTTCCGGACAGGGAGATCAGCCCCAGCATTTT. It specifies CASSLSGQGDQPQHF.

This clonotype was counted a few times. CDR3 bases: TGTGCCAGCATCGTAAGGGCAGAAGCTTTCTTT. As protein: CASIVRAEAFF. The chain recombines TRBV6-1 with TRBJ1-1; no reliable D call. V shed 7 bases and J shed 8 bases, with 11 bases lying between them. This CDR3 has 11 residues. CDR1 and CDR2 (germline): MNHNS, SASEGT.

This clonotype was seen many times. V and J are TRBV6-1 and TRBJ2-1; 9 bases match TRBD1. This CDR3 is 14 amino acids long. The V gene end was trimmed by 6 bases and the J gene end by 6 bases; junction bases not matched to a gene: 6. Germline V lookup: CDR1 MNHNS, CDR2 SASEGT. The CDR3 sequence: CASRAGTGFNEQFF. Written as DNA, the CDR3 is TGTGCCAGCAGGGCCGGGACAGGGTTCAATGAGCAGTTCTTC.

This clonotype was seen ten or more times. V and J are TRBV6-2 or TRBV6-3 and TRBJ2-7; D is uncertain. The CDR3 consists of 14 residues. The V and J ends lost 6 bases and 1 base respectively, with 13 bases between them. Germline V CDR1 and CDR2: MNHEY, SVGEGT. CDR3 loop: CASSWGLLSYEQYF. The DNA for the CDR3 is TGTGCCAGCAGCTGGGGTTTACTATCCTACGAGCAGTACTTC.

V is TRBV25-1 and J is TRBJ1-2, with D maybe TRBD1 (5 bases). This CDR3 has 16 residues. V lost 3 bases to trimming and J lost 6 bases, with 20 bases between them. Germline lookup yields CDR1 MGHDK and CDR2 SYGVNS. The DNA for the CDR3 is TGTGCCAGCAGTGACAATAACAGGCATAACCTTCATGGCTACACCTTC. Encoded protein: CASSDNNRHNLHGYTF.

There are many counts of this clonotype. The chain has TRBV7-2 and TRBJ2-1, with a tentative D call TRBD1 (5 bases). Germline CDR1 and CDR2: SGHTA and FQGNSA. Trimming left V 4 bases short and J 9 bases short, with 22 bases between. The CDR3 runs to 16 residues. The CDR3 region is CASSSHFPGPGREQFF. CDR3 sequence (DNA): TGTGCCAGCAGCTCCCACTTCCCAGGTCCAGGGCGTGAGCAGTTCTTC.

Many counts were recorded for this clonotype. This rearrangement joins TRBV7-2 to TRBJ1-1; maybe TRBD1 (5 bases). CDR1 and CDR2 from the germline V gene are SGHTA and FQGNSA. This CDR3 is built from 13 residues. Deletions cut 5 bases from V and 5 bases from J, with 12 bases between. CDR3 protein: CASSPGAWTEAFF. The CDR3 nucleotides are TGTGCCAGCAGCCCCGGGGCCTGGACTGAAGCTTTCTTT.

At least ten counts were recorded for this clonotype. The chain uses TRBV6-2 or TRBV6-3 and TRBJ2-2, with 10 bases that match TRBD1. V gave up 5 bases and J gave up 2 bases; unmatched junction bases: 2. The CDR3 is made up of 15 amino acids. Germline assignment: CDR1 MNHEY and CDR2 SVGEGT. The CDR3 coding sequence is TGTGCCAGCAGTGGGGACAGGGGAAACACCGGGGAGCTGTTTTTT. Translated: CASSGDRGNTGELFF.

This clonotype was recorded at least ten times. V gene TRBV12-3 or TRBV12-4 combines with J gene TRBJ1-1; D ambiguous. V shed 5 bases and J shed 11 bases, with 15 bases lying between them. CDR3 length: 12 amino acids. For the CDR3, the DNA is TGTGCCAGCAGTCCTAACTTTTGGATGGCTTTCTTT. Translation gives CASSPNFWMAFF.

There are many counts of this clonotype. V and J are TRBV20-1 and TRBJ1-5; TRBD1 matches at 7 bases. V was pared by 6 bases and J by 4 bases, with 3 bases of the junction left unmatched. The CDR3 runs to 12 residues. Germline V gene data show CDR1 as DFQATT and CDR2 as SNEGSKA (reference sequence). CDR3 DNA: TGCAGTGCCCGGACAGGAAATCAGCCCCAGCATTTT. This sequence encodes CSARTGNQPQHF.

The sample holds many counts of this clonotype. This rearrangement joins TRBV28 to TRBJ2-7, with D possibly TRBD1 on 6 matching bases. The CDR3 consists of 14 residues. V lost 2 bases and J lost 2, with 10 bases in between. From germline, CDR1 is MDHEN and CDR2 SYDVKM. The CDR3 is CASSLRGGAYEQYF. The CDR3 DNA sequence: TGTGCCAGCAGTTTAAGAGGGGGAGCCTACGAGCAGTACTTC.

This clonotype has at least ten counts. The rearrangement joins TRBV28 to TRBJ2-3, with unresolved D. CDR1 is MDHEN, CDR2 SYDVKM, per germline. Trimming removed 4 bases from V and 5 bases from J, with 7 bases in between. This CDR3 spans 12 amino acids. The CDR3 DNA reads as TGTGCCAGCAGTTGGCCGGGAGATACGCAGTATTTT. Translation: CASSWPGDTQYF.

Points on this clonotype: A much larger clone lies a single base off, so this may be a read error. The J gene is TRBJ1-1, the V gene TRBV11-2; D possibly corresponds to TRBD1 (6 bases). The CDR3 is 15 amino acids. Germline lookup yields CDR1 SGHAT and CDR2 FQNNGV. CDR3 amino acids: CASSPYRVLNTEALF. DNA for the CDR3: TGTGCCAGCAGCCCTTACAGGGTACTGAACACTGAAGCTCTCTTT.

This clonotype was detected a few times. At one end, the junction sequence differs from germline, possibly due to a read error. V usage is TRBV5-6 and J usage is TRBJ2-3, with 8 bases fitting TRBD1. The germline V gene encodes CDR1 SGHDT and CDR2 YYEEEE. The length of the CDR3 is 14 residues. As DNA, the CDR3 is TGTGCCAGCAGTTCACAGGGGGTGACAGATGCGCAGTATTTT. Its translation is CASSSQGVTDAQYF.

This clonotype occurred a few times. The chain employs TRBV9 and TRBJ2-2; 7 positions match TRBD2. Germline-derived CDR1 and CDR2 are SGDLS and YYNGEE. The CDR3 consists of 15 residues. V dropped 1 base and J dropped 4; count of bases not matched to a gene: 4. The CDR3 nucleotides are TGTGCCAGCAGCGTACTGGGACTAAGCACCGGGGAGCTGTTTTTT. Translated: CASSVLGLSTGELFF.

The CDR3 sequence is CATSSTRGAQETQYF. CDR3 nucleotides: TGTGCCACCAGCTCAACGAGGGGGGCCCAGGAGACCCAGTACTTC. The chain recombines TRBV15 with TRBJ2-5; D possibly uses TRBD1 or TRBD2 (6 bases each). Germline V CDR1 and CDR2: LNHNV, YYDKDF (reference sequence). Trimming shortened V by 5 bases and J by 5 bases, and 18 bases separated the two germline ends. The CDR3 loop spans 15 amino acids.